This T cell receptor beta chain emerged from a study of PD-1 blockade in mismatch repair-deficient tumors. This CDR3 is built from 13 residues. V was clipped by 5 bases and J by 3 bases, with 10 bases between them. Germline values: CDR1 MNHEY, CDR2 SVGAGI. Every patient had mismatch repair deficiency by PCR or immunohistochemistry. TCRdb keeps only in-frame clones here, not all; method: immunoSEQ multiplex PCR. The sample contains 60,000 to 65,000 clones, approximately 88% of which appear only once. The receptor's source is an adult with mismatch repair-deficient cancer. This material consisted of peripheral blood, taken 52 weeks after starting pembrolizumab. The rearrangement joins TRBV6-5 to TRBJ2-5; D uncertain. The CDR3 DNA is TGTGCCAGCAGTCGAGGACGAAAAGAGACCCAGTACTTC. It yields the protein CASSRGRKETQYF.